This T cell receptor beta chain stems from a study of post-analysis software for immune sequencing data. Study details: Included among the disease courses, which were recorded for the cohort, were relapsing-remitting, secondary progressive and progressive-relapsing multiple sclerosis. Whole-study results and caveats: With TRBV5-6, TRBV5-1 and TRBV20-1 included, about 5 TRBV segments were more frequent in patients than in controls. Samples from a shared batch, those prepared together, strongly co-clustered by F measure.

The CDR3 loop spans 15 amino acids. V was trimmed by 0 bases and J by 2 bases, leaving 11 bases between them. Per germline, CDR1 SGDLS and CDR2 YYNGEE. Unique molecular identifiers tagged the TCR beta cDNA libraries. Between about 0.9 and 11 million T cells gave rise to 500,000 to 650,000 cDNA molecules. MiXCR, applied by TCRdb to the PCR reads, yields one record per CDR3 protein. Of more than 500,000 distinct CDR3 sequences listed, approximately 31% are singletons. This clonotype occurred a few times. Its matching antigen is unknown. The chain combines TRBV9 with TRBJ1-2; no firm D call. The receptor's source is a girl aged 2-17 years with multiple sclerosis. Sequenced: blood. The CDR3 nucleotides read TGTGCCAGCAGCGTAGAAAATATAGGGAACTATGGCTACACCTTC. Encoded protein: CASSVENIGNYGYTF.